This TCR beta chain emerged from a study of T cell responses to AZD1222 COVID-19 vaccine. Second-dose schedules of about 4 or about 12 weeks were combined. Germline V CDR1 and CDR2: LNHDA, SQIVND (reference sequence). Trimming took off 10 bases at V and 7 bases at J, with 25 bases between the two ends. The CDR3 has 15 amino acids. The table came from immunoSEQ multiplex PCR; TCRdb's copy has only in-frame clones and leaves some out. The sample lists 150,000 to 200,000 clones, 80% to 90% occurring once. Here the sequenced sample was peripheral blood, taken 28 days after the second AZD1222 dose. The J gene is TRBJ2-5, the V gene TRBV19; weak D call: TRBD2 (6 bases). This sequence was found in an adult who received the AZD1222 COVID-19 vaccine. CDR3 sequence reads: CAIVGPRGVIWTQYF. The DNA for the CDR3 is TGTGCCATTGTAGGGCCCCGCGGGGTAATTTGGACCCAGTACTTC.